Each of the 10 T cell receptor beta chains below was sequenced from the same sample in a study of OX40 agonist ivuxolimab in advanced cancers. Data came from immunoSEQ multiplex PCR; TCRdb stores just in-frame clones and leaves some out. The table has roughly 58,000 clones, 85% seen once. Sequenced material: CD4+ or CD8+ T cells sorted from blood, taken in a trial of the OX40 agonist ivuxolimab. The source is an adult with an advanced solid tumor such as melanoma, head and neck, liver or kidney cancer.

The chain carries TRBV4-3 and TRBJ1-6, with D perhaps TRBD1 (6 bases). With 1 base removed from V and 6 bases from J, the gap between germline ends came to 7 bases. Germline CDR1 and CDR2: LGHNA and YSLEER. The CDR3 has 14 residues. The CDR3 here is CASSQAGVNSPLHF. Here the CDR3 DNA reads TGCGCCAGCAGCCAAGCAGGGGTTAATTCACCCCTCCACTTT.

This chain connects TRBV6-6 to TRBJ2-5, with 11 nucleotides matching TRBD1. Germline V gene sequence: CDR1 MNHNY, CDR2 SVGAGI (reference sequence). Trimming took 8 bases from V and 2 from J; bases not matched to a gene: 1. The CDR3 sequence is 13 residues long. DNA for the CDR3: TGTGCCAGCCGGGACAGGGGGCAAGAGACCCAGTACTTC. Translating gives CASRDRGQETQYF.

The V call is TRBV5-1, the J call TRBJ2-3; possible D gene TRBD1, 5 bases. Deletions cut 4 bases from V and 1 base from J, with 19 bases between. The CDR3 has 17 residues. Germline V gives CDR1 SGHRS, CDR2 YFSETQ. The CDR3 region is CASSARGWLEGTDTQYF. Written as DNA, the CDR3 is TGCGCCAGCAGCGCTAGGGGATGGCTGGAAGGCACAGATACGCAGTATTTT.

The gene calls are TRBV19 and TRBJ2-1; TRBD1 or TRBD2 may be the D gene (6 bases each). V shed 1 base and J shed 7 bases, with 20 bases lying between them. This CDR3 contains 17 residues. Germline assignment: CDR1 LNHDA and CDR2 SQIVND (reference sequence). The DNA for the CDR3 is TGTGCCAGTAGTATAGTTTTTCGGGGCGGAGGGGGTAATGAGCAGTTCTTC. Amino acid sequence: CASSIVFRGGGGNEQFF.

This clone has just one count. This sequence joins TRBV2 and TRBJ2-7; 7 bases are shared with TRBD2. Germline V gene sequence: CDR1 SNHLY, CDR2 FYNNEI. This CDR3 is built from 14 residues. The trim removed 7 bases at V and 4 bases at J, leaving 10 bases unmatched. The DNA for the CDR3 is TGTGCCAGCACCCCCCGCGGGAGCCCTTACGAGCAGTACTTC. It yields the protein CASTPRGSPYEQYF.

This chain links TRBV5-5 with TRBJ2-5; TRBD1 is a possible D gene (6 bases). The V gene lost 0 bases and the J gene lost 2 bases, with 11 bases spanning the gap. This CDR3 has 15 residues. Germline values: CDR1 SGHKS, CDR2 YYEKEE (reference sequence). The CDR3 DNA reads as TGTGCCAGCAGCTTGGCCCGTACAGGGCAAGAGACCCAGTACTTC. Amino acid sequence: CASSLARTGQETQYF.

The rearrangement joins TRBV6-5 to TRBJ1-2; D remains unclear. The germline V and J ends were trimmed by 0 bases and 4 bases, with 9 bases remaining between them. This CDR3 region has 14 residues. The germline gives CDR1 MNHEY, CDR2 SVGAGI. The CDR3 bases are TGTGCCAGCAGTTACTCTCGGAGGTCCTATGGCTACACCTTC. Protein sequence: CASSYSRRSYGYTF.

The CDR3 nucleotides are TGTGCCAGCAGCTTAGTCAGTTACTGGGGCTACACCTTC. This sequence encodes CASSLVSYWGYTF. This chain links TRBV11-2 with TRBJ1-2; D is ambiguous. This CDR3 has 13 amino acids. The V end lost 1 base, the J end lost 8 bases, and 11 bases lay between the germline ends. The V gene's germline CDR1 is SGHAT and CDR2 FQNNGV.

The chain carries TRBV7-2 and TRBJ1-4; D unresolved. There are 15 residues in the CDR3. CDR1 is SGHTA, CDR2 FQGNSA, per germline. The germline V and J ends were trimmed by 7 bases and 0 bases, with 12 bases remaining between them. The CDR3 region has the DNA TGTGCCAGCACCCTCGGCCCAGCAACTAATGAAAAACTGTTTTTT. Its protein product is CASTLGPATNEKLFF.

The chain is built from TRBV5-4 and TRBJ1-2, with D tentatively TRBD1 (6 bases). Looked up from germline, CDR1 is SGHNT and CDR2 is YYREEE (reference sequence). This CDR3 is 15 amino acids long. Trimming stripped 0 bases from V and 2 bases from J, with 11 bases between. The CDR3 region has the DNA TGTGCCAGCAGCTTGGATAACAGGGTAAACTATGGCTACACCTTC. It is translated as CASSLDNRVNYGYTF.